The present T cell receptor (beta chain) was sequenced within a study of blood T cell repertoires in COVID-19. Profiled with immunoSEQ multiplex PCR; TCRdb holds only in-frame clones, not every one. The sample yields tens of thousands of clones, approximately 84% seen once. This CDR3 comprises 14 residues. The germline V gene has CDR1 MNHEY and CDR2 SMNVEV (reference sequence). V was trimmed by 6 bases and J by 5 bases, leaving 16 bases between them. Sequencing was done on a sample of peripheral blood. The sequence was collected from a human donor in a cohort sampled during active COVID-19. The chain employs TRBV27 and TRBJ2-5; D might be TRBD1 (6 bases). CDR3 coding DNA: TGTGCCAGCAGGTTAAGGGGGTTGGGGGAGACCCAGTACTTC. Translating gives CASRLRGLGETQYF.